The 14 T cell receptor beta chains given below trace back to one sample, sequenced in a study of blood T cell repertoires in COVID-19. This table comes from immunoSEQ multiplex PCR, and its TCRdb copy is limited to in-frame clones, with some not included. The sample has roughly 370,000 clones; roughly 89% are singletons. Sequencing was done on a sample of PBMCs or T cells enriched from blood (not recorded which). These TCRs come from a woman aged 50 to 65 who had recovered from COVID-19.

The chain joins TRBV7-3 to TRBJ1-2; 7 nucleotides agree with TRBD1. Germline V gene sequence: CDR1 SGHTA, CDR2 FQGTGA. This CDR3 spans 15 amino acids. J lost 4 bases, V lost 5 bases, and 10 bases had no gene match. The CDR3 nucleotides are TGTGCCAGCAGCCCAGAAGGGGGACAGAGCTATGGCTACACCTTC. This translates into CASSPEGGQSYGYTF.

The V gene is TRBV28, the J gene TRBJ1-2, with 7 nucleotides matching TRBD1. Trimming at V came to 8 bases and at J to 7 bases, leaving 10 bases not matched to a gene. The CDR3 runs to 13 residues. CDR1 and CDR2 from the germline V gene are MDHEN and SYDVKM. CDR3 in DNA: TGTGCCAGCCGGAAAGGGGGCGGAGGTGGCTACACCTTC. This codes for CASRKGGGGGYTF.

This chain links TRBV7-8 with TRBJ1-5; 8 positions agree with TRBD1. Germline assignment: CDR1 SGHVS and CDR2 FQNEAQ. The CDR3 is made up of 16 amino acids. With 1 base clipped from V and 1 base from J, the junction kept 3 bases outside the gene matches. The CDR3 sequence is CASSLGDRWSNQPQHF. In nucleotides, the CDR3 is TGTGCCAGCAGCTTAGGGGACAGGTGGAGCAATCAGCCCCAGCATTTT.

As DNA, the CDR3 is TGTGCCTGGAGAGACCGACAGATACCCCATGAAGCTTTCTTT. This codes for CAWRDRQIPHEAFF. V is TRBV30 and J is TRBJ1-1, with D maybe TRBD1 (5 bases). CDR1 and CDR2 from the germline V gene are GTSNPN and SVGIG (reference sequence). The CDR3 has 14 amino acids. Trimming stripped 3 bases from V and 7 bases from J, with 18 bases between.

The chain uses TRBV5-6 and TRBJ1-5, with TRBD1 matching 7 bases. In germline, CDR1 is SGHDT, CDR2 YYEEEE. The CDR3 is 15 residues long. The J segment lost 3 bases and the V segment lost 4 bases, leaving 7 bases of the junction unmatched. The CDR3 coding sequence is TGTGCCAGCAGCCCCGGACAGGCGTCCAATCAGCCCCAGCATTTT. It specifies CASSPGQASNQPQHF.

The chain links TRBV10-3 to TRBJ1-1, with TRBD1 matching over 8 bases. Germline V CDR1 and CDR2: ENHRY, SYGVKD. This CDR3 has 16 amino acids. V was pared by 5 bases and J by 5 bases, with 13 bases of the junction left unmatched. In DNA form, the CDR3 reads TGTGCCATCAGTAGTGGCCCCCGGACAGGGTGGACTGAAGCTTTCTTT. Translating gives CAISSGPRTGWTEAFF.

This sequence joins TRBV7-2 and TRBJ1-5; 9 bases are shared with TRBD1. The junction had 7 bases not matched to a gene; V was cut back by 4 bases and J by 6 bases. Germline CDR1 is SGHTA and CDR2 is FQGNSA. This CDR3 spans 15 amino acids. The CDR3 DNA is TGTGCCAGCAGCTCAGGGACAGGGATCGCTCAGCCCCAGCATTTT. This encodes CASSSGTGIAQPQHF.

V gene TRBV11-3 combines with J gene TRBJ2-7; TRBD1 aligns across 8 bases. The V gene's germline CDR1 is SGHNT and CDR2 YENEEA. This CDR3 has 14 amino acids. Trimming took 4 bases from V and 0 from J; bases not matched to a gene: 2. CDR3 region: CASSSGGLSYEQYF. The CDR3 bases are TGTGCCAGCAGCTCAGGGGGCCTCTCCTACGAGCAGTACTTC. The full variable domain, with the rest looked up from reference TRBV11-3 and TRBJ2-7, is EAGVVQSPRYKIIEKKQPVAFWCNPISGHNTLYWYLQNLGQGPELLIRYENEEAVDDSQLPKDRFSAERLKGVDSTLKIQPAELGDSAVYLCASSSGGLSYEQYFGPGTRLTVT.

This clone was seen a handful of times. J is TRBJ1-1 and V is TRBV10-3; weak D call: TRBD1 (5 bases). Germline CDR1 and CDR2: ENHRY and SYGVKD. The CDR3 totals 15 residues. V was cut by 3 bases and J by 1 base, with 12 bases left in between. CDR3 loop: CAISDPGGGNTEAFF. CDR3 coding DNA: TGTGCCATCAGTGACCCCGGCGGGGGGAACACTGAAGCTTTCTTT.

V usage is TRBV3-1 (or the pseudogene TRBV3-2) and J usage is TRBJ1-1, with D maybe TRBD1 (6 bases). The CDR3 totals 14 residues. Germline V gene sequence: CDR1 LGHDT, CDR2 YNNKEL (reference sequence). Trimming pared 3 bases from V and 1 base from J, leaving 9 bases between. CDR3 region: CASSQKGGNTEAFF. The CDR3 coding sequence is TGTGCCAGCAGCCAGAAAGGGGGGAACACTGAAGCTTTCTTT.

The chain employs TRBV6-5 and TRBJ2-1; maybe TRBD1 (6 bases). The V end was cut by 7 bases, the J end by 0 bases, with 13 bases between. Germline V gene sequence: CDR1 MNHEY, CDR2 SVGAGI. The CDR3 covers 15 residues. CDR3 DNA sequence: TGTGCCAGCATTTGGCAGGGGAGCTCCTACAATGAGCAGTTCTTC. It translates to CASIWQGSSYNEQFF.

This chain uses TRBV30 with TRBJ1-5; 7 bases are shared with TRBD1. Germline-derived CDR1 and CDR2 are GTSNPN and SVGIG (reference sequence). J was trimmed by 0 bases and V by 5 bases; bases with no gene match: 7. CDR3 length: 15 residues. CDR3 in DNA: TGTGCCTGGGGGGGACAGTTAATTAGCAATCAGCCCCAGCATTTT. Amino acid sequence: CAWGGQLISNQPQHF. Looking up the rest from reference TRBV30 and TRBJ1-5 gives the full variable domain: SQTIHQWPATLVQPVGSPLSLECTVEGTSNPNLYWYRQAAGRGLQLLFYSVGIGQISSEVPQNLSASRPQDRQFILSSKKLLLSDSGFYLCAWGGQLISNQPQHFGDGTRLSIL.

V is TRBV11-2 and J is TRBJ2-7, with TRBD1 as a possible D gene (6 bases). This CDR3 has 15 amino acids. The ends were cut back, 0 bases at V and 2 bases at J, with 11 bases in the middle. The germline V gene has CDR1 SGHAT and CDR2 FQNNGV. CDR3 sequence reads: CASSLDVGQPYEQYF. DNA of the CDR3: TGTGCCAGCAGCTTAGATGTCGGACAGCCCTACGAGCAGTACTTC. The variable domain in full, completed from reference TRBV11-2 and TRBJ2-7, reads EAGVAQSPRYKIIEKRQSVAFWCNPISGHATLYWYQQILGQGPKLLIQFQNNGVVDDSQLPKDRFSAERLKGVDSTLKIQPAKLEDSAVYLCASSLDVGQPYEQYFGPGTRLTVT.

The rearrangement joins TRBV19 to TRBJ2-7; 9 bases match TRBD1. With 11 bases clipped from V and 3 bases from J, the junction kept 8 bases outside the gene matches. There are 13 residues in the CDR3. Germline assignment: CDR1 LNHDA and CDR2 SQIVND (reference sequence). The CDR3 here is CAAGPGQGYEQYF. CDR3 DNA sequence: TGTGCCGCCGGGCCGGGACAGGGCTACGAGCAGTACTTC.